This T cell receptor beta chain emerged from a study of T-cell memory formation after mild COVID-19. This clonotype has just a few counts. Its antigen is not known. Germline CDR1 and CDR2: MGHDK and SYGVNS. This CDR3 is built from 14 residues. Trimming removed 6 bases at V and 4 bases at J, with 15 bases between. Study-wide points: Detection of some responders pre-infection suggested pre-existing cross-reactive memory T cells participated.

TCRdb re-derived calls from the 5' RACE reads in MiXCR, one entry per CDR3 protein. The data contain some 290,000 distinct CDR3 sequences, roughly 15% of them singletons. The sequenced material came from PBMCs or a T cell subset sorted from them (not recorded which). The source of this sequence is a man aged 18-30 years who had mild COVID-19 (a few samples of this study predate the infection). Cell type and time point are not known. The V and J genes are TRBV25-1 and TRBJ2-5; D may be TRBD1 or TRBD2 (6 bases each). The CDR3 DNA sequence: TGTGCCAGCAGCATGTCGGGGGCCGGAGAGACCCAGTACTTC. This sequence encodes CASSMSGAGETQYF.